These 7 T cell receptor beta chains came from one sample sequenced in a study of control samples from healthy donors and cancer patients. TCRdb keeps only in-frame clones here, not all; method: immunoSEQ multiplex PCR. The repertoire has approximately 110,000 clones, approximately 89% of them found once; the top ten carry 6.5% to 9%. The sequencing input was blood. The source is a woman aged 18 to 35 in good health.

In its sample, this clone was seen once. The V and J genes are TRBV7-9 and TRBJ1-5; tentatively, D is TRBD1 (5 bases). CDR3 length equals 19 residues. Trimming removed 6 bases from V and 1 base from J, with 25 bases in between. Germline V lookup: CDR1 SEHNR, CDR2 FQNEAQ (reference sequence). CDR3 bases: TGTGCCAGCAGATGGTTTGGGCAGGGTGGGAATTTGAGCAATCAGCCCCAGCATTTT. This codes for CASRWFGQGGNLSNQPQHF.

This clone was picked up one time. The J gene is TRBJ1-6, the V gene TRBV7-3; tentative D call: TRBD1 (5 bases). CDR1 is SGHTA and CDR2 is FQGTGA in the germline V gene. V lost 0 bases and J lost 8, with 11 bases in between. The CDR3 length is 15 residues. The DNA for the CDR3 is TGTGCCAGCAGCTTAACCGGGGGACTCGATTCACCCCTCCACTTT. It is translated as CASSLTGGLDSPLHF.

The chain is built from TRBV19 and TRBJ1-2; the D gene is possibly TRBD1 (5 bases). The CDR3 is made up of 12 amino acids. From germline, CDR1 is LNHDA and CDR2 SQIVND (reference sequence). V was pared by 8 bases and J by 5 bases, with 12 bases between. In DNA, the CDR3 is TGTGCCAGTGGGTTTCAGGGATATGGCTACACCTTC. It translates to CASGFQGYGYTF.

The chain carries TRBV9 and TRBJ2-3; maybe TRBD2 (5 bases). Germline-derived CDR1 and CDR2 are SGDLS and YYNGEE. The CDR3 sequence is 15 residues long. The ends were cut back, 4 bases at V and 0 bases at J, with 12 bases in the middle. CDR3 residues: CASSILATSTDTQYF. In DNA, the CDR3 is TGTGCCAGCAGCATATTAGCGACTAGCACAGATACGCAGTATTTT.

The chain couples TRBV5-4 to TRBJ1-2, with 7 nucleotides matching TRBD1. V gave up 2 bases and J gave up 0 bases; unmatched junction bases: 16. Looked up from germline, CDR1 is SGHNT and CDR2 is YYREEE (reference sequence). The CDR3 consists of 19 residues. The CDR3 nucleotides read TGTGCCAGCAGCTTCCGGACAGGTTCATTCATTCCCTCTAACTATGGCTACACCTTC. Encoded protein: CASSFRTGSFIPSNYGYTF.

CDR3 coding DNA: TGTGCCAGCAGCTACGCAAGGGGAGACGAGCAGTACTTC. Encoded protein: CASSYARGDEQYF. J is TRBJ2-7 and V is TRBV7-2; TRBD1 or TRBD2 may be the D gene (5 bases each). The CDR3 has 13 amino acids. Trimming took 4 bases from V and 5 from J, leaving 12 bases between them. From germline, CDR1 is SGHTA and CDR2 FQGNSA.

V usage is TRBV5-1 and J usage is TRBJ2-1; D remains ambiguous. The germline gives CDR1 SGHRS, CDR2 YFSETQ. This CDR3 contains 15 residues. The germline V and J ends were trimmed by 4 bases and 3 bases, with 14 bases remaining between them. The CDR3 loop is CASSPIDPNYNEQFF. The CDR3 DNA reads TGCGCCAGCAGCCCCATAGATCCGAACTACAATGAGCAGTTCTTC.